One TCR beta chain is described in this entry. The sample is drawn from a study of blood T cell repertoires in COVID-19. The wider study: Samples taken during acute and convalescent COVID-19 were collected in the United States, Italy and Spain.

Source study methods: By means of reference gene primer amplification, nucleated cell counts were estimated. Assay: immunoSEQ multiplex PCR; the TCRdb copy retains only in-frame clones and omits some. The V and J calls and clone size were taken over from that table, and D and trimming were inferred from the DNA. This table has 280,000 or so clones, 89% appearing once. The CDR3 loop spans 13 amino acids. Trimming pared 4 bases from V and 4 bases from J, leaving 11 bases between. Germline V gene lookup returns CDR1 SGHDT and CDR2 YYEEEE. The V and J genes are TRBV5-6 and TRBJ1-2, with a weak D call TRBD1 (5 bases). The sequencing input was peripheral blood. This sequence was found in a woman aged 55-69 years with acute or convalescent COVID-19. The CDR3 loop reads CASSETVGYGYTF. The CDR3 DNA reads TGTGCCAGCAGCGAGACAGTTGGCTATGGCTACACCTTC.